This entry describes one TCR beta chain. These data come from a study of blood T cell repertoires in COVID-19. Study context: Specimens from acute and convalescent COVID-19 originated in the United States, Italy and Spain. Sources were T cells, B-cell-depleted T cells, or PBMCs; the material itself was cDNA or gDNA.

Sequenced by immunoSEQ multiplex PCR; TCRdb stores in-frame clones only, minus some. This table has a few hundred thousand clones, roughly 86% appearing once. This CDR3 comprises 14 residues. Trimming took 3 bases from V and 4 from J, leaving 12 bases between them. Germline V CDR1 and CDR2: MDHEN, SYDVKM. Allocation to cohorts depended on clinical history reported by the participants. Cohort 3 donors were reported recovered after two negative PCRs, clearance, or symptom resolution. The rearrangement uses TRBV28 and TRBJ1-1; no firm D call. What was sequenced was PBMCs or T cells enriched from blood (not recorded which). The clonotype comes from a young woman who had recovered from COVID-19. CDR3 DNA sequence: TGTGCCAGCAGTTTTGCTCCTGGAGGCACTGAAGCTTTCTTT. It codes for CASSFAPGGTEAFF.